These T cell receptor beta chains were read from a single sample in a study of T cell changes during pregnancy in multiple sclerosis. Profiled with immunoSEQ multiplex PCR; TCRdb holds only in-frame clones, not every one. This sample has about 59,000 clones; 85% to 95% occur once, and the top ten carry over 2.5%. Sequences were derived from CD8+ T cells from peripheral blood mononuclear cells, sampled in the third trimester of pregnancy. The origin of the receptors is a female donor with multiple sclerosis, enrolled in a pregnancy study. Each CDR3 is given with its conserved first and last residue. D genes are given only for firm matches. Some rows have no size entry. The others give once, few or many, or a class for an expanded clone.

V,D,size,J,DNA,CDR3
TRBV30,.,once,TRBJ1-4,TGTGCCTGGAGTGGACGGGCTAATGAAAAACTGTTTTTT,CAWSGRANEKLFF
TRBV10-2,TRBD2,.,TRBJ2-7,TGCGCCAGCAGCTCCTGGGGATCAGCGGGGATATCCTACGAGCAGTACTTC,CASSSWGSAGISYEQYF
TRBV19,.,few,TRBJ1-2,TGTGCCAGCCGCCTCTCGTGGGGGGGGACATCCTATGGCTACACCTTC,CASRLSWGGTSYGYTF
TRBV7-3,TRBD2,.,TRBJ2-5,TGTGCCAGCAGCCCCTGGGGGACTAGCGGGGAGACCCAGTACTTC,CASSPWGTSGETQYF
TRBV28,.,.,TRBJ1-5,TGTGCCAGCAGTTTACGCGTTTATGGCAATCAGCCCCAGCATTTT,CASSLRVYGNQPQHF
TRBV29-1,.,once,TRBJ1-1,TGCAGCGTTGGCCAGGTAACTGAAGCTTTCTTT,CSVGQVTEAFF
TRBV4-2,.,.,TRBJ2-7,TGTGCCAGCAGCCCCGGCGCGGGGAGCTCCTACGAGCAGTACTTC,CASSPGAGSSYEQYF
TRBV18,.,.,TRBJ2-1,TGTGCCAGCTCACCAGACAGCTCCTACAATGAGCAGTTCTTC,CASSPDSSYNEQFF
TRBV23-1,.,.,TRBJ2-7,TGCGCCAGCAGTCAATCAACTAGGAAAGTCCCCCACGAGCAGTACTTC,CASSQSTRKVPHEQYF
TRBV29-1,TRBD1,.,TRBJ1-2,TGCAGCGCCCTGACAGGGGACGAAAATGGCTACACCTTC,CSALTGDENGYTF
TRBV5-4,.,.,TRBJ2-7,TGTGCCAGCAGCTTGGAGGGGCTCGAGCAGTACTTC,CASSLEGLEQYF
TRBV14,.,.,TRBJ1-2,TGTGCCAGCAGCCGGGGCGACCGAGGACATGGCTACACCTTC,CASSRGDRGHGYTF
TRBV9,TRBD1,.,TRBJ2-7,TGTGCCAGCAGCCCCTGGGACAGCATCTACGAGCAGTACTTC,CASSPWDSIYEQYF
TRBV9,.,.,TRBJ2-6,TGTGCCAGCAGCGTAGGGGACATGGGCGTCCTGACTTTC,CASSVGDMGVLTF
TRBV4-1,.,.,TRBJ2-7,TGCGCCAGCAGCCAAGAGTTACGGGGGACCTACGAGCAGTACTTC,CASSQELRGTYEQYF
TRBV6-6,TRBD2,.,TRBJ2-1,TGTGCCAGCGGGACTAGCTCCTACAATGAGCAGTTCTTC,CASGTSSYNEQFF
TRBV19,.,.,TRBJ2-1,TGTGCCAGTAGTATGGACAGATACAATGAGCAGTTCTTC,CASSMDRYNEQFF
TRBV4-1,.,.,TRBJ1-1,TGCGCCAGCAGCCAGCCCACAGGGTGGGACACTGAAGCTTTCTTT,CASSQPTGWDTEAFF
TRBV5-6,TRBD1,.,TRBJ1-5,TGTGCCAGCAGCTTGGCCCAAGGGGGCGGCAATCAGCCCCAGCATTTT,CASSLAQGGGNQPQHF
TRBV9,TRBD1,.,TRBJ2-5,TGTGCCAGCAGCGTAGACAGGGGGGAGACCCAGTACTTC,CASSVDRGETQYF
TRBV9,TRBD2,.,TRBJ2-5,TGTGCCAGCACTATAGCGGGTTCCTCCCAAGAGACCCAGTACTTC,CASTIAGSSQETQYF
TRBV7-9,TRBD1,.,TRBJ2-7,TGTGCCAGCAGCCTACAGGGGGCGTACGAGCAGTACTTC,CASSLQGAYEQYF